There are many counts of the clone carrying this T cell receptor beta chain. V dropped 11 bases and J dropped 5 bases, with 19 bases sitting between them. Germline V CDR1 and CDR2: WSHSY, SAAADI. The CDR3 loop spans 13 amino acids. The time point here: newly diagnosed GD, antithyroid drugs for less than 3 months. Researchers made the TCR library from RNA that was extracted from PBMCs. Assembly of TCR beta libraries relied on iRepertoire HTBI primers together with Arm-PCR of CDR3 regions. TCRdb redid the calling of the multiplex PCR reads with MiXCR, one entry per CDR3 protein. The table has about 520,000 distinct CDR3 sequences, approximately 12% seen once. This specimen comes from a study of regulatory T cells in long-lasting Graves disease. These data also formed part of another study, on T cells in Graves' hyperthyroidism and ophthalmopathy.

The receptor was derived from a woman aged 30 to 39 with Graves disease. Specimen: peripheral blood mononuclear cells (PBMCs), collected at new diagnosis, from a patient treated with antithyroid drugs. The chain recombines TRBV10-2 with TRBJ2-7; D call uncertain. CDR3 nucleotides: TGCGCCGTCCGCTCATCGGGTTGGAACGAGCAGTACTTC. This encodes CAVRSSGWNEQYF.